Included here is one T cell receptor beta chain sequence, with context. Its matching antigen is unknown. Researchers ran the PCR with 60 Vbeta and 13 Jbeta primers. This table comes from immunoSEQ multiplex PCR, and its TCRdb copy is limited to in-frame clones, with some not included. The data include roughly 50,000 clones; the top ten clones carry about 12%. The data originate from a study of cytomegalovirus exposure and HLA in healthy donors. Findings and caveats of the study: Analysis was performed later, and it showed HLA-associated TCR beta chains to be more clonally expanded than equally common others.

Germline CDR1 is LNHDA and CDR2 is SQIVND (reference sequence). The V gene end was trimmed by 5 bases and the J gene end by 2 bases; junction bases not matched to a gene: 4. The CDR3 runs to 14 residues. Input material: PBMCs. The TCR originated in a woman aged 60 to 75 in good health and CMV-seropositive. The rearrangement joins TRBV19 to TRBJ2-7, with 9 positions matching TRBD1. CDR3 sequence: CASSLRQGAYEQYF. In DNA, the CDR3 is TGTGCCAGTAGTCTACGACAGGGGGCCTACGAGCAGTACTTC. Drawing the rest from reference TRBV19 and TRBJ2-7, the complete variable domain is DGGITQSPKYLFRKEGQNVTLSCEQNLNHDAMYWYRQDPGQGLRLIYYSQIVNDFQKGDIAEGYSVSREKKESFPLTVTSAQKNPTAFYLCASSLRQGAYEQYFGPGTRLTVT.